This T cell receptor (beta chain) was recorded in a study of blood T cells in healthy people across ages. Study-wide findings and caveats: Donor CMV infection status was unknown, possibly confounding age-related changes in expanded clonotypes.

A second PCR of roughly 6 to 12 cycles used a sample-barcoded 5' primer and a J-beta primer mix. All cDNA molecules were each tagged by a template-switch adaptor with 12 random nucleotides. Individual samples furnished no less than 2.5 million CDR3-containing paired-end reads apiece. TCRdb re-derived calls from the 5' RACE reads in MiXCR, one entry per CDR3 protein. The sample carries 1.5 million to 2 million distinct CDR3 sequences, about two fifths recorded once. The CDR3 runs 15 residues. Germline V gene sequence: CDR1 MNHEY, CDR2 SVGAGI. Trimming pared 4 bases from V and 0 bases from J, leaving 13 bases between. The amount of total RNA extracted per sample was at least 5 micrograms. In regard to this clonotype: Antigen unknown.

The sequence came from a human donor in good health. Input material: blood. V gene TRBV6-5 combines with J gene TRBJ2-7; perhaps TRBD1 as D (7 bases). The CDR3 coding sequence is TGTGCCAGCAGTTTCTACAGGGGAGGCTCCTACGAGCAGTACTTC. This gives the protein CASSFYRGGSYEQYF.